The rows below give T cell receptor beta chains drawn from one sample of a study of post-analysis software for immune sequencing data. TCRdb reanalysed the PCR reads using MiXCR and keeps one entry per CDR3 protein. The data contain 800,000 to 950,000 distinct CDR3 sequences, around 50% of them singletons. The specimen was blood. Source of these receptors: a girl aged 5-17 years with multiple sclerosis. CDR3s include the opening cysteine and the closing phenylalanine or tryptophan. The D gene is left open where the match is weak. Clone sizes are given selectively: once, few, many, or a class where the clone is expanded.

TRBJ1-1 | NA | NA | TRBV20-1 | TGCAGTGCTTTTCCGACGGACAGTATGAACACTGAAGCTTTCTTT | CSAFPTDSMNTEAFF
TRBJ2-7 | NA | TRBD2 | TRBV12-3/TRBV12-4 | TGTGCCAGCAGGGTGACTAGCGGATCCTACGAGCAGTACTTC | CASRVTSGSYEQYF
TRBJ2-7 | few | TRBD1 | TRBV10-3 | TGTGCCATCAGTCTAGACACGGGACAGGGTTTCTCCTACGAGCAGTACTTC | CAISLDTGQGFSYEQYF
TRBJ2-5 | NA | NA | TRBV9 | TGTGCCAGCACCTCAGGAGGGGGTACGGAGACCCAGTACTTC | CASTSGGGTETQYF
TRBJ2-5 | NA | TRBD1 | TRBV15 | TGTGCCACCAGCACCCAAACAGGGGCTCTGACCCAGTACTTC | CATSTQTGALTQYF
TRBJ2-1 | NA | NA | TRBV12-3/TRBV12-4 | TGTGCCAGCACAAAGAGGGTCGATGAGCAGTTCTTC | CASTKRVDEQFF
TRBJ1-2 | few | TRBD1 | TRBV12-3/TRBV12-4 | TGTGCCAGCAGTCAGTGGACAGGCACTCCCTATGGCTACACCTTC | CASSQWTGTPYGYTF
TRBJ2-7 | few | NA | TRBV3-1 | TGTGGCAGCAGCCAAGTTAACGAGCAGTACTTC | CGSSQVNEQYF
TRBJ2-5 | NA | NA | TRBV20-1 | TGCAGTGCCAAACTCCCCAGGAGCGACGTGGAGACCCAGTACTTC | CSAKLPRSDVETQYF
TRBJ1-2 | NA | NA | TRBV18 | TGTGCCAGCTCACCGACGGGCAATTCTAACTATGGCTACACCTTC | CASSPTGNSNYGYTF
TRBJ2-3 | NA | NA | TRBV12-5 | TGTGCTAGTGCCAGAGGGAGCACAGATACGCAGTATTTT | CASARGSTDTQYF
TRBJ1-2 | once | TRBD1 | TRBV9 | TGTACCAGCAGCGTGACGACAGGGGGCGGCGGCTACACCTTC | CTSSVTTGGGGYTF
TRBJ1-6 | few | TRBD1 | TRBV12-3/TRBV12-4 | TGTGCCAGCAGTTTGTTGGGACAGGGAAATTCACCCCTCCACTTT | CASSLLGQGNSPLHF
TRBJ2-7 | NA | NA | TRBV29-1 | TGCAGCGTTGGAGGCAGGGGTTCCTACGAGCAGTACTTC | CSVGGRGSYEQYF
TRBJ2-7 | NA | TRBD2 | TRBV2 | TGTGCCAGCAGTGCGGGGGGGTTGCCCTACGAGCAGTACTTC | CASSAGGLPYEQYF
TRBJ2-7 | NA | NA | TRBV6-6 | TGTGCCAGCAGTTACGGACAGAAATCCTACGAGCAGTACTTC | CASSYGQKSYEQYF
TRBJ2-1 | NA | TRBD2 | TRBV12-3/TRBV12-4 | TGTGCCAGCAGTTTTAGGACTAGCGGGAGGAATGAGCAGTTCTTC | CASSFRTSGRNEQFF
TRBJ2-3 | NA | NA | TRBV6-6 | TGTGCCAGCAGTTACTTGGACAGATTCACAGATACGCAGTATTTT | CASSYLDRFTDTQYF
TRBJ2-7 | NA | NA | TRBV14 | TGTGCCAGCAGCCAAGCTAACGGGGCTGAGCAGTACTTC | CASSQANGAEQYF
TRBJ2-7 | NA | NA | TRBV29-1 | TGCAGCGTTGAAGATCACCAGAACTACGAGCAGTACTTC | CSVEDHQNYEQYF
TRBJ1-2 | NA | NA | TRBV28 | TGTGCCAGCAGTGCCCCGGGGCCGTATGGCTACACCTTC | CASSAPGPYGYTF
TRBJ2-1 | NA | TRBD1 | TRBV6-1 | TGTGCCAGCAGTAGGACAGGGGTTCACAATGAGCAGTTCTTC | CASSRTGVHNEQFF
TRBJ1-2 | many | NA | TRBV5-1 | TGCGCCAGCAGCTTGGCAGGGGACTATGGCTACACCTTC | CASSLAGDYGYTF
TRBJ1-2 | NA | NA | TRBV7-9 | TGTGCCAGCAGCTTAGATGCCTCCTCTACAGGCTACACCTTC | CASSLDASSTGYTF
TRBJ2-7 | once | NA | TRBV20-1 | TGCAGTGCCTTTACGACAGAAGTATACAATGAGCAGTACTTC | CSAFTTEVYNEQYF
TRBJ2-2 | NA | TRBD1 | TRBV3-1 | TGTGCCAGCAGCCAAAGGAGGACAGGGGGGGGCGGGGAGCTGTTTTTT | CASSQRRTGGGGELFF
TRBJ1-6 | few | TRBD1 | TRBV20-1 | TGCAGTGCCGACCGGGGGACAGGGAATTCACCCCTCCACTTT | CSADRGTGNSPLHF
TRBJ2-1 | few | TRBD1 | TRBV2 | TGTGCCAGCAGTCAGACAGGGCCTCTGAGGAATGAGCAGTTCTTC | CASSQTGPLRNEQFF
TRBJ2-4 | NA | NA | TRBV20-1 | TGCAGTGCTTCTGAATTGGGGGTCATTCAGTACTTC | CSASELGVIQYF
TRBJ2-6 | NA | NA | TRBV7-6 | TGTGCCAGCAGCTCAGAACCTGGGGCCAACGTCCTGACTTTC | CASSSEPGANVLTF
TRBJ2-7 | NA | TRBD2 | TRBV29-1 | TGCAGCGCGTGGGGACTAGCGGGAAGCTCCTACGAGCAGTACTTC | CSAWGLAGSSYEQYF
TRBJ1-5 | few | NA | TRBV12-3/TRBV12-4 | TGTGCCAGCAGCTTAAGACAGGGCAATCAGCCCCAGCATTTT | CASSLRQGNQPQHF
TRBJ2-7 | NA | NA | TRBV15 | TGTGCCACCAGCAGACCAAGTAGGGCCTACGAGCAGTACTTC | CATSRPSRAYEQYF
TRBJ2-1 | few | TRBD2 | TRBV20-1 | TGCAGTGCTAGAGATCCCCTCGGGGGGGCATTTGTAGATGAGCAGTTCTTC | CSARDPLGGAFVDEQFF
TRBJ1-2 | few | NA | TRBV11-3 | TGTGCCAGCAGCTTAGGGGACTGGGGGCTGGAGGGCTACACCTTC | CASSLGDWGLEGYTF
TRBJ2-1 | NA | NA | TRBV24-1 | TGTGCCACCAGTGGGAGTACCTCCTACAATGAGCAGTTCTTC | CATSGSTSYNEQFF
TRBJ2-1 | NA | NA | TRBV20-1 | TGCAGTGCTAGGGATGCAGGGAGAAGAAACAATGAGCAGTTCTTC | CSARDAGRRNNEQFF
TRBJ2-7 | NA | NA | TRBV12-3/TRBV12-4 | TGTGCCAGCAGTTTAAGGCGGTCTGAGCAGTACTTC | CASSLRRSEQYF
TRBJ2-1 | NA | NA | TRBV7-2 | TGTGCCAGCAGCGACCGGGACCCACCTTTGTGGAACAATGAGCAGTTCTTC | CASSDRDPPLWNNEQFF
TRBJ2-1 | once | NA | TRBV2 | TGTGCCAGCAGCCGACAGCTTGAGCAGTTCTTC | CASSRQLEQFF
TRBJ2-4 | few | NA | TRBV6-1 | TGTGCCAGCAGTGCAACGGGCAAAAACATTCAGTACTTC | CASSATGKNIQYF
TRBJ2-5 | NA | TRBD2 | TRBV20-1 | TGCAGCTTTTACCTAGCGGGGATGAGAGAGACCCAGTACTTC | CSFYLAGMRETQYF
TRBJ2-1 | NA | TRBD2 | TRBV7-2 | TGTGCCAGCAGCTTAGTCGGACTAGCGGGAGCCCTGTCCTACAATGAGCAGTTCTTC | CASSLVGLAGALSYNEQFF
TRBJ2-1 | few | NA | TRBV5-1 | TGCGCCAGCAGCTCCGGGACGGTTTCCTACAATGAGCAGTTCTTC | CASSSGTVSYNEQFF
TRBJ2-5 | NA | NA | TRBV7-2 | TGTGCCAGCAGCCCACTGGGTGACCCGACCCAGTACTTC | CASSPLGDPTQYF
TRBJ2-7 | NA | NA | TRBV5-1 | TGCGCCAGCAGCTTCCCGCACGTCTCCGAGCAGTACTTC | CASSFPHVSEQYF
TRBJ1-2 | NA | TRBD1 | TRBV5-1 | TGCGCCAGCAGCTGGGAGACAGGGACCGTCGGCTACACCTTC | CASSWETGTVGYTF
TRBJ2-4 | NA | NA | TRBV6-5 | TGTGCCAGCAGTCGTAGCCTTGTAAACATTCAGTACTTC | CASSRSLVNIQYF
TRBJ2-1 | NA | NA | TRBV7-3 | TGTGCCAGCAGCTTAAAGGCCCTCTGGGGTGAGCAGTTCTTC | CASSLKALWGEQFF
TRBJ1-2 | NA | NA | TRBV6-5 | TGTGCCAGCGAGACAGCAAACTATGGCTACACCTTC | CASETANYGYTF
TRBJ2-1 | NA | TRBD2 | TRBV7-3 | TGTGCCAGCGGAGCGGGAGGGCCGTCGGGGCGGAATGAGCAGTTCTTC | CASGAGGPSGRNEQFF
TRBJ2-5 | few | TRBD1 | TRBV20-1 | TGCAGTGCTACCCCAGTACAGGGGGGAGTACAAGAGACCCAGTACTTC | CSATPVQGGVQETQYF
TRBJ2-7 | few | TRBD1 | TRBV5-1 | TGCGCCAGCAGCCGTACCACAGGGGGCTCCTCCTACGAGCAGTACTTC | CASSRTTGGSSYEQYF
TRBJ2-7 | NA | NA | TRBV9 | TGTGCCAGCAGCCCCGGTCTCAGCCTAAAACCCTACGAGCAGTACTTC | CASSPGLSLKPYEQYF
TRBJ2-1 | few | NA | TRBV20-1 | TGCAGTGCTAGACGCTACTCCTCTCACTCCTACAATGAGCAGTTCTTC | CSARRYSSHSYNEQFF
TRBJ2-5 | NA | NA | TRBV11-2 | TGTGCCAGCAGCTTAGTAGGGGGGGCCTCGGGAGAGACCCAGTACTTC | CASSLVGGASGETQYF
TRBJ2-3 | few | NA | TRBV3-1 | TGTGCCAGCAGTCAGAAACGGCCTGGACGCACAGATACGCAGTATTTT | CASSQKRPGRTDTQYF
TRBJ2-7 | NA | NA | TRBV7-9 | TGTGCCAGCAGCCCCCGTGAGGGGGGATACTCCTACGAGCAGTACTTC | CASSPREGGYSYEQYF
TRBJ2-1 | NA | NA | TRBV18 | TGTGCCAGCTCGCCAAGCAACTCCCCAGACAATGAGCAGTTCTTC | CASSPSNSPDNEQFF
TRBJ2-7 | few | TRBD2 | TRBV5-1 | TGCGCCAGCAGCTGGAAGACTAGCGGCCTATACGAGCAGTACTTC | CASSWKTSGLYEQYF